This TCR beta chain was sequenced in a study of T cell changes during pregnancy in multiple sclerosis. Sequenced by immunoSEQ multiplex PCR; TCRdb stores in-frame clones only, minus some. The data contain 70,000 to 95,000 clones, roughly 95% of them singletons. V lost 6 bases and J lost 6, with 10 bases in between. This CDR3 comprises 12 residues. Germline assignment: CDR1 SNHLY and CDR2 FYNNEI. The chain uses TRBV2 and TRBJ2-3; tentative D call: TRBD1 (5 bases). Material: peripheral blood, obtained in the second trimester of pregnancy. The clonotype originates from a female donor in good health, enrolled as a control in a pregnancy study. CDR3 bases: TGTGCCAGCAGCCAAAACAGGGATACGCAGTATTTT. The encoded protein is CASSQNRDTQYF.